The 8 T cell receptor beta chains below all came from one sample that was sequenced in a study of vaccination and CD4 T cells after COVID-19. Their antigen targets remain unknown. The Oncomine TCR Beta short-read assay generated sequence data from the DNA of cultured CD4+ T cells. TCRdb analysed the PCR reads with MiXCR anew, one entry per CDR3 protein. The data show approximately 16,000 distinct CDR3 sequences, roughly 77% seen once. Documented treatment: approximately 9-day PBMC culture with coronavirus spike peptide pools or control peptides (ViraFEST assay). The sample taken for sequencing was CD4+ T cells from blood, cultured in vitro. Receptors were obtained from a human donor who had recovered from COVID-19.

This clonotype appeared a few times. The CDR3: CASSSDRDRTEAFF. The CDR3, as DNA: TGTGCCAGCAGCTCGGACAGGGATAGGACTGAAGCTTTCTTT. This chain uses TRBV7-9 with TRBJ1-1, with TRBD1 matching 8 bases. The V gene's germline CDR1 is SEHNR and CDR2 FQNEAQ (reference sequence). Trimming at V came to 4 bases and at J to 5 bases, leaving 6 bases not matched to a gene. The CDR3 loop spans 14 amino acids.

This chain links TRBV29-1 with TRBJ2-3; possibly TRBD1 or TRBD2 for D (5 bases each). The CDR3 consists of 17 residues. The germline V gene has CDR1 SQVTM and CDR2 ANQGSEA. The ends were cut back, 0 bases at V and 2 bases at J, with 18 bases in the middle. CDR3 sequence (DNA): TGCAGCGTTGAAGAGTTGGGACCCGGGACGGCCACAGATACGCAGTATTTT. Its protein is CSVEELGPGTATDTQYF.

This clonotype occurred a few times. V usage is TRBV29-1 and J usage is TRBJ2-2; 15 bases map to TRBD2. The V segment lost 7 bases and the J segment 6 bases; nucleotides outside the gene matches: 3. The CDR3 loop spans 14 amino acids. Germline loops: CDR1 SQVTM, CDR2 ANQGSEA. The CDR3, as DNA: TGCAGCGCCGGACTAGCGGGAGGGCCCGGGGAGCTGTTTTTT. Its protein is CSAGLAGGPGELFF.

The chain is built from TRBV7-3 and TRBJ2-5, with TRBD1 matching 10 bases. CDR3 length: 15 residues. Unmatched junction bases numbered 8, after V lost 5 bases and J lost 5 bases. Germline V CDR1 and CDR2: SGHTA, FQGTGA. The CDR3 loop reads CASSRFGQGDETQYF. Written as DNA, the CDR3 is TGTGCCAGCAGCCGATTCGGACAGGGGGACGAGACCCAGTACTTC.

This clonotype showed up just once. This chain joins TRBV12-3 or TRBV12-4 and TRBJ1-3; maybe TRBD1 (6 bases). Trimming took off 8 bases at V and 1 base at J, with 15 bases between the two ends. The CDR3 contains 15 residues. Here the CDR3 DNA reads TGTGCCAGCTCCTGGGGCAGGGGATCTGGAAACACCATATATTTT. Protein sequence: CASSWGRGSGNTIYF.

This clonotype has just one count. V usage is TRBV20-1 and J usage is TRBJ2-3; TRBD2 aligns across 7 bases. There are 14 residues in the CDR3. Germline-derived CDR1 and CDR2 are DFQATT and SNEGSKA (reference sequence). V dropped 1 base and J dropped 2; count of bases not matched to a gene: 3. The CDR3 here is CSARGGGNTDTQYF. In DNA, the CDR3 is TGCAGTGCTAGAGGCGGGGGAAACACAGATACGCAGTATTTT.

CDR3 DNA: TGTGCCAGCAGTTTATCCCCCGGGGACTATCCCGGGGAGCTGTTTTTT. This encodes CASSLSPGDYPGELFF. The chain uses TRBV27 and TRBJ2-2; 7 bases are a match to TRBD2. Germline values: CDR1 MNHEY, CDR2 SMNVEV (reference sequence). The CDR3 covers 16 residues. V was clipped by 0 bases and J by 6 bases; unmatched bases: 7.

The V call is TRBV7-8, the J call TRBJ1-2, with TRBD1 matching over 7 bases. Per germline, CDR1 SGHVS and CDR2 FQNEAQ. The V segment lost 5 bases and the J segment 7 bases; nucleotides outside the gene matches: 10. CDR3 length: 14 residues. The CDR3: CASSAYTGDFGYTF. The CDR3 DNA sequence: TGTGCCAGCAGCGCATACACAGGGGACTTTGGCTACACCTTC.